This T cell receptor (beta chain) was found in a study of blood T cell repertoires in COVID-19. The wider study: The United States, Italy and Spain were the sources of the acute and convalescent COVID-19 samples. From T cells, B-cell-depleted T cells, or PBMCs came the material, which was cDNA or gDNA.

Per the original data handling: Cell counts per sample came from amplifying reference gene primers. Assay used: immunoSEQ multiplex PCR; TCRdb lists only in-frame clones, some missing. The V and J calls and clone size are taken from that table; D and trimming were inferred from the DNA. The sample has around 260,000 clones, about 89% seen once. Germline loops: CDR1 LNHDA, CDR2 SQIVND (reference sequence). The J segment lost 4 bases and the V segment lost 4 bases, leaving 7 bases of the junction unmatched. This CDR3 has 17 amino acids. The clonotype was recovered from a woman aged 45-60 years with acute or convalescent COVID-19. The chain joins TRBV19 to TRBJ2-7; 16 bases map to TRBD2. The material sequenced was peripheral blood. Here the CDR3 reads CASSTQGTSGREYEQYF. The CDR3 DNA follows: TGTGCCAGTAGTACGCAAGGGACTAGCGGGAGGGAATACGAGCAGTACTTC.